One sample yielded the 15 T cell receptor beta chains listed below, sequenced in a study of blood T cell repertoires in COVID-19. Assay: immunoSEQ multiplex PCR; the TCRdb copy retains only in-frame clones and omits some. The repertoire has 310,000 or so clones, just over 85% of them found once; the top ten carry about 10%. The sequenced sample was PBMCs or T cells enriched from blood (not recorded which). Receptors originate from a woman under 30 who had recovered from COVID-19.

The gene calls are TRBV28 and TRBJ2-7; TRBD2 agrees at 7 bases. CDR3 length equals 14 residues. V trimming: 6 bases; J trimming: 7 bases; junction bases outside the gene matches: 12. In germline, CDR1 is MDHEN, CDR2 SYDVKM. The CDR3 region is CASSLIPGRGEQYF. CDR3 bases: TGTGCCAGCAGCCTCATCCCAGGGAGGGGAGAGCAGTACTTC. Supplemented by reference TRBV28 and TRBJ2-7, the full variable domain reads DVKVTQSSRYLVKRTGEKVFLECVQDMDHENMFWYRQDPGLGLRLIYFSYDVKMKEKGDIPEGYSVSREKKERFSLILESASTNQTSMYLCASSLIPGRGEQYFGPGTRLTVT.

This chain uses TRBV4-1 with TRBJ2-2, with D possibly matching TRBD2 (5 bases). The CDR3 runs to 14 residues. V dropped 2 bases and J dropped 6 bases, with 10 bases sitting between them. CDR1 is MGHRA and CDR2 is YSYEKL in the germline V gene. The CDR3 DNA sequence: TGCGCCAGCAGCCAAACAAGCGGCCCCGGGGAGCTGTTTTTT. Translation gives CASSQTSGPGELFF.

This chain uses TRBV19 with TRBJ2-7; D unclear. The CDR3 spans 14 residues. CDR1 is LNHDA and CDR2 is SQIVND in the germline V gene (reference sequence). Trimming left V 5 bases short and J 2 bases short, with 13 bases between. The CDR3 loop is CASSSNSPTYEQYF. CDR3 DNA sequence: TGTGCCAGTAGTTCGAACAGTCCGACCTACGAGCAGTACTTC. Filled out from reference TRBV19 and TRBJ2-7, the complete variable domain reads DGGITQSPKYLFRKEGQNVTLSCEQNLNHDAMYWYRQDPGQGLRLIYYSQIVNDFQKGDIAEGYSVSREKKESFPLTVTSAQKNPTAFYLCASSSNSPTYEQYFGPGTRLTVT.

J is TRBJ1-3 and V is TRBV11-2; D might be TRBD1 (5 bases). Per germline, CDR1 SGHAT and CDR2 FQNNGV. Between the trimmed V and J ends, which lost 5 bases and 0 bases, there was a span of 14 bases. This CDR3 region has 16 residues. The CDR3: CASSQGLPSSGNTIYF. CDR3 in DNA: TGTGCCAGCAGCCAGGGCCTTCCCTCCTCTGGAAACACCATATATTTT.

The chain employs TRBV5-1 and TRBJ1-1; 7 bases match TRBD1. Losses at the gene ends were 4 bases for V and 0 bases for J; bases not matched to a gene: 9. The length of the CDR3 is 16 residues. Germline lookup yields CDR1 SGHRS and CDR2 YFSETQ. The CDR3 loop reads CASSHGTDYMNTEAFF. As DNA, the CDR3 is TGCGCCAGCAGCCATGGGACAGATTACATGAACACTGAAGCTTTCTTT.

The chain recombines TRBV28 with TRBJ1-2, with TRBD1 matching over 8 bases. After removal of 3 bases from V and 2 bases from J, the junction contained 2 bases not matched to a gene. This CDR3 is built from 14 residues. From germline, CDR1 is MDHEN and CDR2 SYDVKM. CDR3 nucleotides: TGTGCCAGCAGTTTGGACAGGGAGAACTATGGCTACACCTTC. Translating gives CASSLDRENYGYTF.

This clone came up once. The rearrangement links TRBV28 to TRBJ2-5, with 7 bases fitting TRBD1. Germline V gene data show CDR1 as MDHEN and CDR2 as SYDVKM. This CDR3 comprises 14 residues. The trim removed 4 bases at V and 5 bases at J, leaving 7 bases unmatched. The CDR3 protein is CASSSTGLWETQYF. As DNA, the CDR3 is TGTGCCAGCAGTTCGACAGGGTTATGGGAGACCCAGTACTTC.

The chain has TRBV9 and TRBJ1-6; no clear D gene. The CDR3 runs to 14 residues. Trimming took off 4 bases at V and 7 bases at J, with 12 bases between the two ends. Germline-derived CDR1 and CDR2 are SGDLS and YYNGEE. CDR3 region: CASSRRTENSPLHF. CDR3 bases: TGTGCCAGCAGCAGACGGACTGAGAATTCACCCCTCCACTTT.

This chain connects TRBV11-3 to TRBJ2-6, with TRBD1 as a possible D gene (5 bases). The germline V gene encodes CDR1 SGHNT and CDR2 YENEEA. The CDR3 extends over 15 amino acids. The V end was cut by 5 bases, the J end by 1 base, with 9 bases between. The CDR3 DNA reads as TGTGCCAGCAGCACTCAGGGTTCTGGGGCCAACGTCCTGACTTTC. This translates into CASSTQGSGANVLTF.

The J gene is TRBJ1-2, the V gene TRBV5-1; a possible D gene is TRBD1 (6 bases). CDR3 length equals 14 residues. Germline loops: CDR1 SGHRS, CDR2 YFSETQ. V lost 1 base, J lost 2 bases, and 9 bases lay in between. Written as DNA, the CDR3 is TGCGCCAGCAGCTTGACCCAGGGGAACTATGGCTACACCTTC. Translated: CASSLTQGNYGYTF.

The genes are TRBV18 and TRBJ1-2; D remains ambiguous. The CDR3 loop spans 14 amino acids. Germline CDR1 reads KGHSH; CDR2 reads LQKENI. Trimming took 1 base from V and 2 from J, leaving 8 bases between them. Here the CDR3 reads CASSPLQANYGYTF. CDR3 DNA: TGTGCCAGCTCACCACTTCAAGCCAACTATGGCTACACCTTC.

CDR3 sequence reads: CASSMQGYSGNTIYF. Here the CDR3 DNA reads TGTGCCAGTAGTATGCAGGGGTACTCTGGAAACACCATATATTTT. The chain uses TRBV19 and TRBJ1-3, with D maybe TRBD1 (6 bases). Germline CDR1 LNHDA, CDR2 SQIVND (reference sequence). The CDR3 has 15 amino acids. The V end was cut by 3 bases, the J end by 0 bases, with 9 bases between.

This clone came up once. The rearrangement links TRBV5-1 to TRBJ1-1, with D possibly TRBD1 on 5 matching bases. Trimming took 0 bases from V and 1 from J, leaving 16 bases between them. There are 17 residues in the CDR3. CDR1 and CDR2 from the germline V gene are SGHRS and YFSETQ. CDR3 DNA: TGCGCCAGCAGCTTGGCCTTTGGGGCCAGGAGGAACACTGAAGCTTTCTTT. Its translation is CASSLAFGARRNTEAFF.

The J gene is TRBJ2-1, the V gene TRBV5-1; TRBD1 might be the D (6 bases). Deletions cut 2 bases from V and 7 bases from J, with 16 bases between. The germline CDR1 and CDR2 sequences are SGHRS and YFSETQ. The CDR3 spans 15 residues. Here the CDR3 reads CASSFDRPVPNEQFF. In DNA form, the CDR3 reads TGCGCCAGCAGCTTCGACAGGCCTGTCCCTAATGAGCAGTTCTTC.

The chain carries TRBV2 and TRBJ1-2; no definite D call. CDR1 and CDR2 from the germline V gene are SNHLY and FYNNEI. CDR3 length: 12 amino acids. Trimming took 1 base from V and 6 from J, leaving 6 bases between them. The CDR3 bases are TGTGCCAGCAGTGAAGAAAACAATGGCTACACCTTC. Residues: CASSEENNGYTF.